This record concerns one TCR beta chain sequence. The use of a sample-barcoded 5' primer and a J-beta primer mix characterized a second PCR of about 7 to 12 cycles. Via MiXCR, TCRdb re-called the 5' RACE reads, giving one row per CDR3 protein. The repertoire holds roughly 1,000,000 distinct CDR3 sequences, with around 25% as singletons. The record originates from a study of blood T cells in healthy people across ages. CDR3 length equals 13 residues. Germline CDR1 and CDR2: SGHKS and YYEKEE (reference sequence). Trimming stripped 3 bases from V and 3 bases from J, with 7 bases between. These same records also appear under a second study, on T cells of mothers and their children.

What was sequenced was blood. The sequence came from a girl under 10 years old in good health. The chain uses TRBV5-5 and TRBJ1-5; perhaps TRBD1 as D (6 bases). The chain's CDR3 is CASSWDTNQPQHF. The CDR3 DNA sequence: TGTGCCAGCAGCTGGGACACCAATCAGCCCCAGCATTTT.